These 27 T cell receptor beta chains originate from one sample sequenced in a study of CD8+CD57+ T cells in acquired aplastic anemia (dated by TCRdb to 2016 to 2018). Expansion of CD8+CD57+ cells had been shown by flow cytometry in the patients chosen for sequencing. The sequencing machine was an Illumina HiSeq 2000. TCR beta VDJ combination and CDR3 sequence profiling used genomic DNA as the template. Using fastp at Q25 and MiXCR, TCRdb reprocessed the public reads and kept productive beta chains. All rows with the same CDR3 protein become a single entry with the most common DNA and genes. This sample has under 500,000 distinct CDR3 sequences in its table, and under 40% of those were observed once. About 0.8% of the sample rests with the top ten. Sequenced input: sorted CD4+, CD8+, or CD8+CD57+ T cells (not recorded which) from PBMCs. These receptor sequences come from a human donor with aplastic anemia.

The CDR3 here is CAISEIGDTEAFF. The CDR3 DNA reads TGTGCCATCAGTGAAATTGGGGACACTGAAGCTTTCTTT. V and J are TRBV10-3 and TRBJ1-1; D call uncertain. There are 13 residues in the CDR3. Germline CDR1 ENHRY, CDR2 SYGVKD. V was pared by 3 bases and J by 3 bases, with 8 bases between.

This chain links TRBV7-9 with TRBJ2-7; TRBD2 matches at 14 bases. In germline, CDR1 is SEHNR, CDR2 FQNEAQ (reference sequence). CDR3 length: 15 amino acids. J gave up 7 bases and V 5 bases, and 7 bases lay outside the gene matches. The DNA for the CDR3 is TGTGCCAGCAGCAAAGGGACTAGCGGGAGTTTAGAGCAGTACTTC. As protein: CASSKGTSGSLEQYF.

V and J are TRBV7-9 and TRBJ2-5; TRBD2 aligns across 10 bases. This CDR3 spans 16 amino acids. Trimming cost V 2 bases and J 0 bases; bases outside gene matches: 3. The germline V gene encodes CDR1 SEHNR and CDR2 FQNEAQ (reference sequence). This chain's CDR3 is CASSLPSGGHQETQYF. For the CDR3, the DNA is TGTGCCAGCAGCTTACCTAGCGGGGGACACCAAGAGACCCAGTACTTC.

On this clonotype itself: The junction departs from germline at one end; a sequencing error may be responsible. V and J are TRBV19 and TRBJ1-1; D perhaps matches TRBD1 (6 bases). The CDR3 totals 14 residues. Germline lookup yields CDR1 LNHDA and CDR2 SQIVND (reference sequence). CDR3 nucleotide sequence: TGTGCCGGTAGTATCTTGGGAGGGGACACCGAAGCTTTCTTT. It translates to CAGSILGGDTEAFF.

The sample holds a few counts of this clonotype. The chain couples TRBV19 to TRBJ1-2; TRBD1 aligns across 8 bases. This CDR3 comprises 15 residues. V shed 4 bases, J shed 2 bases, and the junction held 6 bases outside the gene matches. CDR1 is LNHDA and CDR2 is SQIVND in the germline V gene (reference sequence). The DNA for the CDR3 is TGTGCCAGTAGTACAAACAGGGGGTCCAACTATGGCTACACCTTC. As protein: CASSTNRGSNYGYTF.

This clonotype was seen repeatedly, ten times or more. The J gene is TRBJ1-5, the V gene TRBV6-1; TRBD1 matches 10 bases. V lost 7 bases, J lost 5 bases, and 5 bases stayed unmatched. The germline gives CDR1 MNHNS, CDR2 SASEGT. The CDR3 sequence is 14 residues long. The CDR3: CASIRTGGYQPQHF. CDR3 sequence (DNA): TGTGCCAGCATTCGGACAGGGGGTTATCAGCCCCAGCATTTT.

Many counts were recorded for this clonotype. The genes are TRBV24-1 and TRBJ2-1, with 10 bases lining up with TRBD1. The CDR3 is made up of 15 amino acids. Germline V gene sequence: CDR1 KGHDR, CDR2 SFDVKD. The trim removed 4 bases at V and 7 bases at J, leaving 6 bases unmatched. This CDR3 reads CATSDTRQGANEQFF. For the CDR3, the DNA is TGTGCCACCAGTGACACCAGACAGGGGGCTAATGAGCAGTTCTTC.

This clonotype was observed many times. As DNA, the CDR3 is TGTGCCAGTAGGACCGGGCTGACCGAAGCTTTCTTT. Translation gives CASRTGLTEAFF. The chain carries TRBV19 and TRBJ1-1, with no clear D. CDR1 is LNHDA and CDR2 is SQIVND in the germline V gene (reference sequence). Trimming stripped 6 bases from V and 8 bases from J, with 13 bases between. CDR3 length equals 12 residues. Full variable domain (remainder filled in from reference TRBV19 and TRBJ1-1): DGGITQSPKYLFRKEGQNVTLSCEQNLNHDAMYWYRQDPGQGLRLIYYSQIVNDFQKGDIAEGYSVSREKKESFPLTVTSAQKNPTAFYLCASRTGLTEAFFGQGTRLTVV.

V gene TRBV5-1 combines with J gene TRBJ2-3; 10 bases map to TRBD2. Trimming at V came to 4 bases and at J to 4 bases, leaving 9 bases not matched to a gene. Per germline, CDR1 SGHRS and CDR2 YFSETQ. The CDR3 has 16 residues. CDR3 bases: TGCGCCAGCAGCGCTAGCGGGAGCGTTTACGCAGATACGCAGTATTTT. It encodes CASSASGSVYADTQYF.

V usage is TRBV11-1 and J usage is TRBJ2-1; tentative D call: TRBD2 (5 bases). Germline V gene data show CDR1 as SGHAT and CDR2 as FQDESV (reference sequence). V was trimmed by 5 bases and J by 3 bases, leaving 11 bases between them. This CDR3 comprises 14 residues. In DNA, the CDR3 is TGTGCCAGCAGCCAAGGACTGTACTACAATGAGCAGTTCTTC. This codes for CASSQGLYYNEQFF.

Only a few counts were recorded for this clonotype. This rearrangement joins TRBV29-1 to TRBJ1-1, with D hard to call. The germline V gene encodes CDR1 SQVTM and CDR2 ANQGSEA. The CDR3 is 13 residues long. Deletions cut 5 bases from V and 0 bases from J, with 10 bases between. CDR3 DNA: TGCAGCGTTATAGACGCACTGAACACTGAAGCTTTCTTT. Translating gives CSVIDALNTEAFF.

This clonotype was seen repeatedly, ten times or more. Written as DNA, the CDR3 is TGTGCCAGCAGCTTAACGGCGGGGGTGGCGGATACGCAGTATTTT. It codes for CASSLTAGVADTQYF. The rearrangement joins TRBV7-3 to TRBJ2-3; 7 bases are a match to TRBD2. Germline CDR1 and CDR2: SGHTA and FQGTGA. V shed 0 bases and J 6 bases; nucleotides not matched to a gene: 6. This CDR3 region has 15 residues.

This sequence joins TRBV20-1 and TRBJ1-1; 8 nucleotides agree with TRBD1. The V gene end was trimmed by 5 bases and the J gene end by 7 bases; junction bases not matched to a gene: 9. The CDR3 consists of 13 residues. Germline V gene data show CDR1 as DFQATT and CDR2 as SNEGSKA (reference sequence). The CDR3 spells CSAHFRGQGEAFF. In nucleotides, the CDR3 is TGCAGTGCTCATTTTAGAGGACAGGGTGAAGCTTTCTTT.

This clonotype was counted many times. V gene TRBV29-1 combines with J gene TRBJ2-3; unclear D gene. The CDR3 spans 15 residues. Per the germline V gene, CDR1 is SQVTM and CDR2 is ANQGSEA. Trimming cost V 3 bases and J 0 bases, with 13 bases left between them. The CDR3 protein is CSVDGVLGSTDTQYF. The DNA for the CDR3 is TGCAGCGTTGATGGGGTCCTCGGGAGCACAGATACGCAGTATTTT.

A few counts support this clonotype. The rearrangement links TRBV7-9 to TRBJ2-7; D gene ambiguous. Trimming left V 5 bases short and J 2 bases short, with 13 bases between. CDR3 length: 14 amino acids. The germline V gene encodes CDR1 SEHNR and CDR2 FQNEAQ (reference sequence). The CDR3 sequence: CASSLSLQTYEQYF. Here the CDR3 DNA reads TGTGCCAGCAGCCTTAGTCTCCAAACCTACGAGCAGTACTTC.

This clonotype was seen ten or more times. The chain links TRBV29-1 to TRBJ1-1; 8 positions match TRBD1. The CDR3 runs to 11 residues. V trimming: 7 bases; J trimming: 5 bases; junction bases outside the gene matches: 3. Germline CDR1 reads SQVTM; CDR2 reads ANQGSEA. CDR3 region: CSADRGTEAFF. The CDR3 bases are TGCAGCGCCGACAGGGGAACTGAAGCTTTCTTT.

The table lists this clonotype with many counts. CDR3 sequence (DNA): TGCAGCGTCCGGGACAGCTATAATTCACCCCTCCACTTT. Translation: CSVRDSYNSPLHF. V is TRBV29-1 and J is TRBJ1-6; 7 bases are shared with TRBD1. The CDR3 has 13 residues. J was trimmed by 3 bases and V by 6 bases; bases with no gene match: 2. Per the germline V gene, CDR1 is SQVTM and CDR2 is ANQGSEA.

Concerning this clonotype itself: A clone one base away is much larger, so this may be a read error. The genes are TRBV20-1 and TRBJ1-2; 9 bases line up with TRBD1. Germline V gene lookup returns CDR1 DFQATT and CDR2 SNEGSKA (reference sequence). The CDR3 totals 12 residues. The CDR3 reads CSATDRGEGYAF. The CDR3 bases are TGCAGTGCCACCGACAGGGGGGAAGGCTACGCCTTC.

In this sample, this clonotype turned up many times. The rearrangement links TRBV7-8 to TRBJ2-5; 8 nucleotides align to TRBD2. Trimming took 4 bases from V and 5 from J; bases not matched to a gene: 0. Germline V gives CDR1 SGHVS, CDR2 FQNEAQ. The CDR3 sequence is 12 residues long. The CDR3 here is CASSWTSETQYF. CDR3 sequence (DNA): TGTGCCAGCAGCTGGACTAGCGAGACCCAGTACTTC.

This chain uses TRBV19 with TRBJ1-1, with unresolved D. The CDR3 runs to 15 residues. Trimming cost V 6 bases and J 0 bases, with 14 bases left between them. Germline CDR1 and CDR2: LNHDA and SQIVND (reference sequence). The DNA of the CDR3 is TGTGCCAGTAGCCTCGTCTGGGTCATGAACACTGAAGCTTTCTTT. This translates into CASSLVWVMNTEAFF.

The chain uses TRBV25-1 and TRBJ1-1; D remains ambiguous. V was clipped by 5 bases and J by 12 bases, with 19 bases between them. CDR3 length equals 13 residues. The V gene's germline CDR1 is MGHDK and CDR2 SYGVNS. The CDR3 region is CASSRVGHKLTFF. CDR3 DNA sequence: TGTGCCAGCAGTCGGGTGGGCCACAAGCTAACTTTCTTT. The variable domain in full, with the rest retrieved from reference TRBV25-1 and TRBJ1-1, is EADIYQTPRYLVIGTGKKITLECSQTMGHDKMYWYQQDPGMELHLIHYSYGVNSTEKGDLSSESTVSRIRTEHFPLTLESARPSHTSQYLCASSRVGHKLTFFGQGTRLTVV.

CDR3 bases: TGCGCCAGCAGCGCCCGACAGGGCGACATGAACACTGAAGCTTTCTTT. Translation: CASSARQGDMNTEAFF. V is TRBV5-1 and J is TRBJ1-1; 7 nucleotides line up with TRBD1. CDR3 length: 16 residues. Germline V gene lookup returns CDR1 SGHRS and CDR2 YFSETQ. Trimming took 4 bases from V and 0 from J; bases not matched to a gene: 9.

This clonotype has a count of ten or more. The CDR3 sequence: CATAGEGYTDTQYF. CDR3 nucleotides: TGTGCCACCGCCGGGGAGGGGTACACAGATACGCAGTATTTT. The chain combines TRBV24-1 with TRBJ2-3, with TRBD2 matching 7 bases. After removal of 9 bases from V and 2 bases from J, the junction contained 7 bases not matched to a gene. Germline V gene data show CDR1 as KGHDR and CDR2 as SFDVKD. This CDR3 region has 14 residues.

The chain carries TRBV7-3 and TRBJ1-1; D perhaps matches TRBD1 (6 bases). Germline V gene sequence: CDR1 SGHTA, CDR2 FQGTGA. CDR3 length: 17 amino acids. Trimming left V 7 bases short and J 3 bases short, with 24 bases between. CDR3 protein: CASTGPGHRGGHTEAFF. The CDR3 DNA reads as TGTGCCAGCACCGGACCGGGACACCGGGGCGGTCACACTGAAGCTTTCTTT. Together with reference TRBV7-3 and TRBJ1-1, the CDR3 gives the full variable domain: GAGVSQTPSNKVTEKGKYVELRCDPISGHTALYWYRQSLGQGPEFLIYFQGTGAADDSGLPNDRFFAVRPEGSVSTLKIQRTERGDSAVYLCASTGPGHRGGHTEAFFGQGTRLTVV.

This clonotype was seen once. The rearrangement links TRBV7-2 to TRBJ1-1; maybe TRBD1 (5 bases). The CDR3 consists of 15 residues. CDR1 is SGHTA, CDR2 FQGNSA, per germline. V was shortened by 5 bases and J by 1 base, with 14 bases between the two germline ends. Here the CDR3 DNA reads TGTGCCAGCAGCCCCCCGGGGGGGGGGAACACTGAAGCTTTCTTT. It specifies CASSPPGGGNTEAFF.

This clonotype was seen many times. The chain carries TRBV19 and TRBJ2-5, with D possibly matching TRBD2 (5 bases). From germline, CDR1 is LNHDA and CDR2 SQIVND (reference sequence). The V end was cut by 4 bases, the J end by 7 bases, with 13 bases between. CDR3 length: 13 residues. The CDR3 DNA reads as TGTGCCAGTAGTAGTTCCACCGCGGGGACCCAGTACTTC. Its protein product is CASSSSTAGTQYF.

This clonotype is a singleton in its sample. The rearrangement uses TRBV10-3 and TRBJ2-3; 7 bases are a match to TRBD1. J lost 3 bases, V lost 5 bases, and 8 bases had no gene match. This CDR3 has 15 residues. Germline V lookup: CDR1 ENHRY, CDR2 SYGVKD. The CDR3 spells CAISPTGVWTDTQYF. The CDR3 DNA follows: TGTGCCATCAGTCCTACAGGGGTGTGGACAGATACGCAGTATTTT.